The present TCR beta chain was sequenced within a study of shared clonotypes between healthy human individuals. Study-level findings and limits: As a rule, naive subsets had a larger estimated richness than memory subsets.

The length of the CDR3 is 15 residues. Germline-derived CDR1 and CDR2 are SEHNR and FQNEAQ (reference sequence). V shed 7 bases, J shed 6 bases, and the junction held 9 bases outside the gene matches. Study processing details: With immunoSEQ giving junction-only sequences and no quality scores, filtering differed. Produced via immunoSEQ multiplex PCR; TCRdb's table is partial and in-frame only. The V and J calls and clone size come from that table; D and trimming were worked out from the DNA. The sample records under 850,000 clones, about 91% being singletons. Naive CD8 isolation took CD45RO-negative cells positively selected for CCR7 and excluded terminally differentiated effector memory CD45RA+ cells. As for this clone: The antigen is undetermined.

The receptor's source is a man aged 25-45 years in good health. The chain is built from TRBV7-9 and TRBJ2-2, with TRBD1 matching over 9 bases. Input material: naive CD8+ T cells sorted from blood. The DNA for the CDR3 is TGTGCCAGCACCCCCCGGGACAGGGACCCCGGGGAGCTGTTTTTT. Translation gives CASTPRDRDPGELFF.